This entry lists 2 T cell receptor beta chains sequenced from one sample in a study of identical twins. TCRdb re-called the 5' RACE reads with MiXCR, one entry per CDR3 protein. The sample comprises 600,000 to 700,000 distinct CDR3 sequences, about 20% of which are singletons, and 4% to 5.5% rests with the top ten. The same sample was also used in a study of T cells expressing NK-cell markers.

Sequences were obtained from PBMCs. These TCRs come from a woman aged 18-29 years in good health.

As regards this clonotype: One junction end does not reproduce the germline sequence, and a read error may be involved. V is TRBV3-1 and J is TRBJ2-7; D is undetermined. The germline gives CDR1 LGHDT, CDR2 YNNKEL (reference sequence). The length of the CDR3 is 15 residues. The CDR3 DNA reads as TGTGCCAGCTGCCAAGAACACAGATTGGTCTACGAGCAGTACTTC. Translation gives CASCQEHRLVYEQYF.

The V call is TRBV7-2, the J call TRBJ2-4; D uncertain. V was pared by 5 bases and J by 9 bases, with 14 bases between. This CDR3 is 13 amino acids long. Germline V gene data show CDR1 as SGHTA and CDR2 as FQGNSA. In nucleotides, the CDR3 is TGTGCCAGCAGCCCAACGTTAGACGGCATTCAGTACTTC. Its protein is CASSPTLDGIQYF.